This T cell receptor beta chain emerged from a study of cytomegalovirus exposure and HLA in healthy donors (dated by TCRdb to about 2017). Study-wide context: An earlier analysis of some 550 of the donors reported 250 to 300 Gb of sequence data and some 100 million unique TCR beta sequences from about 200 million T cells. About 280 gigabases of sequencing data and about 92 million unique TCR sequences made up an early release that covered 640 HLA-typed donors. A separate validation cohort of roughly 110 different subjects was used in addition to the approximately 700-subject first cohort. Class I and class II HLA loci were covered by the typing at four-digit resolution. Every repertoire in the discovery cohort had been generated on one and the same sequencing platform. Typing coverage varied by locus: roughly 629-630 donors for A, B, C, DRB1 and DQB1; roughly 500 for DQA1; some 610 for DPA1; 450 to 480 for DPB1. Donor age, sex, ethnicity and CMV serostatus were collected together with the repertoire data. About five DR-DQ haplotypes were treated as single units for association and clustering because of strong linkage in the cohort. In the later analysis, no new phenotypic data were used to find candidate immune exposures; instead, reliance was placed on TCR beta sequences and their occurrence across donors. Of the roughly 400 genotyped donors, less than 90% were placed in the genetic ancestry cluster associated with self-reported Caucasian donors. A later analysis re-examined previously published TCR beta repertoires from 500 to 700 donors and added high-resolution HLA genotyping to investigate patterns of TCR occurrence. The aim of the study was to test whether cataloging public T cell receptors could identify signatures of past pathogen exposure. Across about 370 genotyped donors of the cohort, an average of about 240,000 unique TCR beta nucleotide sequences per donor were sequenced, and roughly 17% of those sequences were non-productive. The study combined high-throughput TCR immunosequencing, statistical association of individual TCRs with disease status, and machine learning to predict cytomegalovirus infection status. To decide whether each TCR beta V gene segment behaved as functional or pseudogenic, an earlier analysis of some 540 of the donors relied on high-throughput TCR beta sequencing. A later genetic analysis used genome-wide SNP genotypes for about 60% of the roughly 670 donors, treating that subset as a discovery cohort. Using immunosequencing, the study profiled T cell repertoires from 666 subjects and related those repertoires to cytomegalovirus serostatus. General study outcomes and caveats: A later genetic analysis associated a missense DCLRE1C variant with V-gene and J-gene trimming of TCR beta chains, and an independent cohort replicated the association. According to the authors, the approach could potentially be generalized to other disease states and immunological phenotypes. In the study, some 160 TCR beta chains were listed as associated with cytomegalovirus. The sequencing pipeline was judged likely to have produced a cluster of highly shared sequence variants as a technical artifact. Only TCR beta chains were sequenced in this cohort, and the absence of alpha or paired-chain data limited detectable features. According to a later analysis, TCR association rates differed among HLA loci, with DRB1 alleles showing the most associated TCRs and HLA-C alleles showing the fewest. A further reported finding was that TCR beta sequences accurately predicted the HLA-A and HLA-B alleles for most subjects in the first cohort. Strong co-occurrence of HLA alleles, especially DR and DQ, made assigning TCR associations to individual alleles difficult. Most TCR sequences were observed very rarely across donors, whereas some public TCRs were present in many individuals. Because counts were too low, seventeen rarely observed V segments, including chromosome 9 orphons, were left out of the earlier analysis of a few hundred of the donors. HLA typing was unavailable for some donors at each locus, so association tests used only the typed subset. In an earlier analysis of about 600 of the donors, most TCR beta V segments appeared in productive rearrangements about 87% or about 30% of the time, broadly matching IMGT annotations. According to a later genetic analysis, donors in an Asian-associated ancestry cluster had fewer N-insertions in productive TCRs than the approximately 670-donor mean. Correlated functional status among segregating V segments might reflect linkage disequilibrium, but an unknown experimental factor could not be ruled out. Several of the top co-occurrence clusters appeared to be linked to parvovirus B19, influenza, CMV and Epstein-Barr virus, according to a later analysis. In a later analysis, about 17,000 TCR beta sequences were associated with specific HLA alleles at a false discovery rate of 0.05. Compared with equally common non-associated chains, HLA-associated TCR beta chains in a later analysis were more clonally expanded and had lower generation probabilities. Some IMGT-functional V segments, including TRBV6-2 and TRBV6-3, could not be distinguished by the 87-base-pair reads and were therefore excluded. A few of the identified cytomegalovirus-associated TCR beta chains were confirmed in vitro to be specific for cytomegalovirus antigens. Most CMV-associated TCR beta chains appeared to be HLA-restricted in a later analysis, and the HLA associations seemed to be driven largely by CMV exposure. CMV serostatus was the only immune exposure information available for the cohort. The presence/absence analyses assumed that sequencing depth was roughly uniform across donors, and that assumption may not be true. The classifier was reported to diagnose cytomegalovirus status with high specificity and sensitivity in both the original and validation cohorts.

According to the germline V gene (reference sequence), CDR1 reads SGHKS and CDR2 reads YYEKEE. Relative to germline, V is 5 bases shorter and J is 0 bases shorter, with 11 bases between their ends. The CDR3 measures 15 amino acids from cysteine to phenylalanine. The read is trimmed to its CDR3 DNA, 45 bases read in frame from base 1. Libraries were constructed by the immunoSEQ multiplex PCR assay. The multiplex PCR relied on a mix of 60 forward primers for TCR Vbeta segments and 13 reverse primers for TCR Jbeta segments. A multiplex PCR assay on genomic DNA amplified the CDR3 region of rearranged TCR beta genes. Amplified TCR beta libraries were sequenced as 87-base-pair reads on the Illumina HiSeq System. Turning to the authors' computational methods: Across the 700 or so repertoires, a later analysis counted 80 million or so unique TCR beta chains, roughly 11 million of which were shared by at least two donors. To remove PCR and sequencing errors, raw reads were error-corrected and collapsed into unique sequences using a nearest-neighbor algorithm that merged closely related sequences. V, D and J gene segments were assigned by aligning CDR3 sequences to IMGT reference sequences. Each retained sequence needed at least a six-nucleotide match to both a V gene segment and a J gene segment. Rearrangements were called productive when the CDR3 lacked stop codons and stayed in frame with V and J; all others were non-productive. Following IMGT convention, CDR3 was defined as the stretch from the second conserved V-encoded cysteine up to the conserved J-encoded phenylalanine. In an earlier analysis of 500 to 650 of the donors, sequences lacking an unambiguous match to a single V gene segment were excluded. In an earlier analysis of about 590 of the donors, a V segment was called functional when productive rearrangements were above 56.7%, and segregating when the standard deviation between donors exceeded 5%. A statistical classification framework was developed to diagnose cytomegalovirus status using the catalog of TCR beta chain sequences. In a later analysis, TCR nucleotide sequences were compared against IMGT/GENE-DB human TR gene sequences so that V and J genes could be assigned. The TCRdist pipeline was used in a later analysis to assign CDR3 sequences and most-parsimonious VDJ recombination scenarios. In a later analysis, every TCR beta chain was defined by the combination of its CDR3 amino acid sequence and its V-gene family, and reads without a unique V-gene family were dropped. A later analysis removed 550 to 700 highly shared, low-generation-probability nucleotide sequences to deal with suspected cross-contamination and a sequencing artifact. In a later analysis, a clonal expansion index for each public chain was calculated from normalized within-repertoire ranks of inferred template counts. In a later analysis, generation probabilities were computed using a VDJ recombination model fitted to out-of-frame rearrangements, and the results were checked against IGoR. In a later analysis, hypergeometric tests were used to score TCR-TCR, TCR-HLA and TCR-CMV co-occurrence, with a repertoire-size bias correction applied to TCR pairs. In a later analysis, false discovery rates were estimated by permuting HLA or CMV assignments 20 times. In a later analysis, co-occurring TCRs were grouped with DBSCAN, and TCRdist sequence similarity was added when clustering was performed within HLA-allele-positive subsets. For co-occurrence clustering, repertoires with fewer than 30,000 or more than 120,000 public chains were excluded, along with a handful of repertoires with anomalous nucleotide sharing. TCRdb holds this immuneACCESS table with in-frame rearrangements only. Some clones are missing; in checked studies, unresolved V genes explain under half, and the rest has no known cause. That table supplies the V and J calls and clone size; D and trimming were determined from the DNA. This sample has roughly 98,000 clones in its table, and approximately 75% of those were observed once. The top ten constitute 13% to 15% of the sample.

The cohort consisted of hundreds of healthy bone marrow donors. At the time of sampling, all cohort members were nominally healthy, though unrecorded immune exposures were likely present. The donor tested CMV seropositive and was one of the 289 seropositive cohort members. A peripheral blood sample was collected from each donor, and TCR beta sequencing was performed on peripheral blood mononuclear cells. Genomic DNA extraction from the blood cell samples was performed with the Qiagen DNeasy Blood Extraction Kit. Concerning this clone: Its antigen remains unidentified. The sample holds no much larger clone one base away, and base qualities are not on file.

The source of this sequence is a woman aged 70-85 years in good health and CMV-seropositive. The rearranged segments are TRBV5-5 and TRBJ1-4; TRBD1 could be the D gene, as 6 bases match. Sequenced: PBMCs. The nucleotide sequence reads as follows: TGTGCCAGCAGAGAGGGGGTTGCAACTAATGAAAAACTGTTTTTT. It is translated as CASREGVATNEKLFF.